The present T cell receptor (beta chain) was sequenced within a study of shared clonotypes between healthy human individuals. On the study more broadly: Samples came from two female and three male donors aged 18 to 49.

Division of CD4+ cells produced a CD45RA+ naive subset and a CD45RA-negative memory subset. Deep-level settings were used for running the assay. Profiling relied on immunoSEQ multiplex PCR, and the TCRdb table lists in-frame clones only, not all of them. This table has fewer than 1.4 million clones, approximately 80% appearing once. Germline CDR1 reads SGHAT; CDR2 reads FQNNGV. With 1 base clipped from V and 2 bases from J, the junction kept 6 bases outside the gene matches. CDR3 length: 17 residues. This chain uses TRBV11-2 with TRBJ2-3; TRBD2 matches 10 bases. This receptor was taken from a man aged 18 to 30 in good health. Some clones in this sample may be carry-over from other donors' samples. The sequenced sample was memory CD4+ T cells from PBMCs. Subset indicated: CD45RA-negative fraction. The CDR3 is CASSLGASGSLTDTQYF. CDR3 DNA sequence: TGTGCCAGCAGCTTAGGAGCTAGCGGGAGCCTCACAGATACGCAGTATTTT. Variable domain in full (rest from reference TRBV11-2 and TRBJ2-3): EAGVAQSPRYKIIEKRQSVAFWCNPISGHATLYWYQQILGQGPKLLIQFQNNGVVDDSQLPKDRFSAERLKGVDSTLKIQPAKLEDSAVYLCASSLGASGSLTDTQYFGPGTRLTVL.